This T cell receptor beta chain stems from a study of cytomegalovirus exposure and HLA in healthy donors. The PCR ran on 60 Vbeta and 13 Jbeta primers. Profiling relied on immunoSEQ multiplex PCR, and the TCRdb table lists in-frame clones only, not all of them. The listing contains some 75,000 clones. CDR1 MNHNS and CDR2 SASEGT come from the germline V gene. V trimming: 7 bases; J trimming: 0 bases; junction bases outside the gene matches: 5. There are 15 residues in the CDR3. Study-level points and caveats: Later analysis identified around 15,000 TCR beta sequences associated with HLA alleles, using a false discovery rate threshold of 0.05.

In the case of this clone: Its antigen is not known.

This chain uses TRBV6-1 with TRBJ2-3, with 9 bases fitting TRBD1. Sequenced input: PBMCs. This TCR was sampled from a boy aged 10-17 years in good health and CMV-seronegative. CDR3: CASTRDRASTDTQYF. As DNA, the CDR3 is TGTGCCAGCACCCGGGACAGGGCAAGCACAGATACGCAGTATTTT.